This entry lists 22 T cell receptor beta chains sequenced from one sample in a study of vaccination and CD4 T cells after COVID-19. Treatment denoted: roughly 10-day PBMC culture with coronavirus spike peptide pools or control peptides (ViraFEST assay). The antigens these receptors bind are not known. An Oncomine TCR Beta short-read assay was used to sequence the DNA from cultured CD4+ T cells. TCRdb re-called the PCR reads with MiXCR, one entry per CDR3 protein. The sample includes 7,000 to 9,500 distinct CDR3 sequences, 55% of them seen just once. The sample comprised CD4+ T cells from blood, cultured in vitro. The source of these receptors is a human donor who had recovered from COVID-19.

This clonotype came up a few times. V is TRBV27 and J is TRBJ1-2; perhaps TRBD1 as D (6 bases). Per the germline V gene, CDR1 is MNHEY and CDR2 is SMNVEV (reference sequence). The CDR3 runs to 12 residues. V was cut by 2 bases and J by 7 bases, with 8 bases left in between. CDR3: CASSLRGFGYTF. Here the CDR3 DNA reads TGTGCCAGCAGTTTAAGGGGGTTTGGCTACACCTTC.

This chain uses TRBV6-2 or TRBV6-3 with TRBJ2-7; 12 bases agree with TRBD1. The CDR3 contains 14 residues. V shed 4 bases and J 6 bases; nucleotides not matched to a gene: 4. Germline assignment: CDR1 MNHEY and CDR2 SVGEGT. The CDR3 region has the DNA TGTGCCAGCAGTTTTAGGGACAGGGGGCTCGAGCAGTACTTC. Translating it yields CASSFRDRGLEQYF.

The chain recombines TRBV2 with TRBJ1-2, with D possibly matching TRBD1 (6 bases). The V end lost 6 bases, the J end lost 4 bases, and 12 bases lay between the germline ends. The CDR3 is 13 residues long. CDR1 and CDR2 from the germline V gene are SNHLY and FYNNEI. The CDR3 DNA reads TGTGCCAGCAGGGAAACAGGGCTCTATGGCTACACCTTC. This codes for CASRETGLYGYTF.

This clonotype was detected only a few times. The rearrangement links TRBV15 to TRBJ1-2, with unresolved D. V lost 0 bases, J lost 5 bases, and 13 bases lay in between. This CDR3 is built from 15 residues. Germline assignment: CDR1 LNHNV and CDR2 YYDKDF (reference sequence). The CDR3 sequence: CATSRDRVRYYGYTF. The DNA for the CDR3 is TGTGCCACCAGCAGAGATAGGGTACGGTATTATGGCTACACCTTC. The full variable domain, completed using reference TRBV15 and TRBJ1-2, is DAMVIQNPRYQVTQFGKPVTLSCSQTLNHNVMYWYQQKSSQAPKLLFHYYDKDFNNEADTPDNFQSRRPNTSFCFLDIRSPGLGDTAMYLCATSRDRVRYYGYTFGSGTRLTVV.

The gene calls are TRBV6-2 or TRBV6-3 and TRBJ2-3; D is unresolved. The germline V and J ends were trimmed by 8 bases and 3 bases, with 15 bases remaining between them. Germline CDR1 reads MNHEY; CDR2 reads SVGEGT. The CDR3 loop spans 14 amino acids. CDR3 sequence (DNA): TGTGCCAGCGGGCCATTACAACATACAGATACGCAGTATTTT. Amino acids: CASGPLQHTDTQYF.

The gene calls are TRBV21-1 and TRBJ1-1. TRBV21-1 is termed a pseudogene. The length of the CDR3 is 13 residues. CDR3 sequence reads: CASSNVVNTEAFF. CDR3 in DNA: TGTGCCAGCAGCAACGTCGTGAACACTGAAGCTTTCTTT.

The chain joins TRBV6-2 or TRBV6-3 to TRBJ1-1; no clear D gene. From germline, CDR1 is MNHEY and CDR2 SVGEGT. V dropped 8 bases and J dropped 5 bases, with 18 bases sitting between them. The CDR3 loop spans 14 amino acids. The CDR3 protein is CASAESRRGTEAFF. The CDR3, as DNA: TGTGCCAGCGCCGAAAGCCGGCGAGGAACTGAAGCTTTCTTT.

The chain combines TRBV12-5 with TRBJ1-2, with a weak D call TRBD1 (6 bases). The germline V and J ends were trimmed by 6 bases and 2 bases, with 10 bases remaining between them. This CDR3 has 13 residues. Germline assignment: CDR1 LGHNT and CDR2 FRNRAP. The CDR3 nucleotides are TGTGCTAGTGGACGAACAGGGAACTATGGCTACACCTTC. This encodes CASGRTGNYGYTF.

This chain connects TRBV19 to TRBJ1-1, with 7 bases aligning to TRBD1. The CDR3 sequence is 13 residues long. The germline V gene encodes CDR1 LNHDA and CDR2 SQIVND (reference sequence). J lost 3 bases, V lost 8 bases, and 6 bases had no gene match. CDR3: CASPNRGYTEAFF. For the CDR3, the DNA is TGTGCCAGTCCCAACAGGGGTTACACTGAAGCTTTCTTT. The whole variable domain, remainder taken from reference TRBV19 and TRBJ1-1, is DGGITQSPKYLFRKEGQNVTLSCEQNLNHDAMYWYRQDPGQGLRLIYYSQIVNDFQKGDIAEGYSVSREKKESFPLTVTSAQKNPTAFYLCASPNRGYTEAFFGQGTRLTVV.

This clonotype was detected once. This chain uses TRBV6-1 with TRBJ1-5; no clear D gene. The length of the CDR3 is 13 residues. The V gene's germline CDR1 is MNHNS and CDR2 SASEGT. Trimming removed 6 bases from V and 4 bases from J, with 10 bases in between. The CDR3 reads CASRIRENQPQHF. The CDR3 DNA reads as TGTGCCAGCAGAATAAGGGAAAATCAGCCCCAGCATTTT.

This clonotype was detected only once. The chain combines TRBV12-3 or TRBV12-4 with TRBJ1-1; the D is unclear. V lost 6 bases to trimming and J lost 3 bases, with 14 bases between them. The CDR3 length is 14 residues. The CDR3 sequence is CASRADGSYTEAFF. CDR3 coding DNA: TGTGCCAGCAGAGCTGATGGGTCCTACACTGAAGCTTTCTTT.

The CDR3: CASRDKPGTGNVKGNQPQHF. In DNA, the CDR3 is TGTGCCAGCAGAGATAAACCTGGGACAGGGAATGTGAAGGGCAATCAGCCCCAGCATTTT. J is TRBJ1-5 and V is TRBV6-1, with 9 bases identical to TRBD1. The germline CDR1 and CDR2 sequences are MNHNS and SASEGT. V was clipped by 6 bases and J by 2 bases; unmatched bases: 20. This CDR3 comprises 20 residues.

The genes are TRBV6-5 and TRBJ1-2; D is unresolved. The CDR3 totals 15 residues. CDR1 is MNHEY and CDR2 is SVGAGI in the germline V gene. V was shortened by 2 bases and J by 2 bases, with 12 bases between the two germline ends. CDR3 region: CASSYARNINYGYTF. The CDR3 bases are TGTGCCAGCAGTTACGCCCGCAATATAAACTATGGCTACACCTTC.

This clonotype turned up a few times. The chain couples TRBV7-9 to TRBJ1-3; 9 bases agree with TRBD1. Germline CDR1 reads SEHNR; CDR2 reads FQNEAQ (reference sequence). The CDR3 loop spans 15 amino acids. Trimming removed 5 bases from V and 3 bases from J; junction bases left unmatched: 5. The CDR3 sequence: CASSRGQGFGNTIYF. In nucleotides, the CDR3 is TGTGCCAGCAGCCGGGGACAGGGATTTGGAAACACCATATATTTT.

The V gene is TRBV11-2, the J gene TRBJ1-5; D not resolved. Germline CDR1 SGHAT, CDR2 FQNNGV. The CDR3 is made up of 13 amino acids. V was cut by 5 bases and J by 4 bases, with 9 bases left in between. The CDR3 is CASSPTRNQPQHF. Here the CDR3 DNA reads TGTGCCAGCAGCCCAACACGTAATCAGCCCCAGCATTTT.

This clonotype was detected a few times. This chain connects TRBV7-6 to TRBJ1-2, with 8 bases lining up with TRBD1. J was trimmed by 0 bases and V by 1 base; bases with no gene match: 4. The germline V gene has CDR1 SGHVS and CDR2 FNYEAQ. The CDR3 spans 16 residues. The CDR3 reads CASSLGAGGPNYGYTF. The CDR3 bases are TGTGCCAGCAGCTTAGGGGCAGGGGGCCCTAACTATGGCTACACCTTC. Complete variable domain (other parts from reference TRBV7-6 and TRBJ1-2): GAGVSQSPRYKVTKRGQDVALRCDPISGHVSLYWYRQALGQGPEFLTYFNYEAQQDKSGLPNDRFSAERPEGSISTLTIQRTEQRDSAMYRCASSLGAGGPNYGYTFGSGTRLTVV.

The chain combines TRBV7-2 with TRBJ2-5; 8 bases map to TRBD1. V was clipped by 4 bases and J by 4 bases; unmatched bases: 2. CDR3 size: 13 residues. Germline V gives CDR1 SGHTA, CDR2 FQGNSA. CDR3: CASSSGGLETQYF. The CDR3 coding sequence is TGTGCCAGCAGCTCAGGGGGCCTAGAGACCCAGTACTTC.

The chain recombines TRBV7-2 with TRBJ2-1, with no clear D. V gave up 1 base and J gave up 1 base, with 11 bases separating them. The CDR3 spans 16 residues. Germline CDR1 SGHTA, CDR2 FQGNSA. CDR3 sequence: CASSLEISRSYNEQFF. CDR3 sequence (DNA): TGTGCCAGCAGCTTAGAGATTAGCAGGTCCTACAATGAGCAGTTCTTC.

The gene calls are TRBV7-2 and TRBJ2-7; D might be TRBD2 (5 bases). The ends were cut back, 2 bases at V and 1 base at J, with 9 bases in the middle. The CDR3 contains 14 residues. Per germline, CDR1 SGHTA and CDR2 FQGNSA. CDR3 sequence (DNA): TGTGCCAGCAGCTTATCGGGGAAATCCTACGAGCAGTACTTC. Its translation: CASSLSGKSYEQYF. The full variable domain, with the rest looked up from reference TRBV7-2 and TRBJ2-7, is GAGVSQSPSNKVTEKGKDVELRCDPISGHTALYWYRQSLGQGLEFLIYFQGNSAPDKSGLPSDRFSAERTGGSVSTLTIQRTQQEDSAVYLCASSLSGKSYEQYFGPGTRLTVT.

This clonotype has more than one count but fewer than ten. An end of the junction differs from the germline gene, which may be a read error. In DNA form, the CDR3 reads TGTGCTAGCAGCGCGGGGACAGGGGGCGCAGGGGAGACCCAGTACTTC. Amino acids: CASSAGTGGAGETQYF. The chain combines TRBV7-7 with TRBJ2-5; 12 bases are a match to TRBD1. This CDR3 region has 16 residues. Germline V gene sequence: CDR1 SSHAT, CDR2 FNYEAQ (reference sequence).

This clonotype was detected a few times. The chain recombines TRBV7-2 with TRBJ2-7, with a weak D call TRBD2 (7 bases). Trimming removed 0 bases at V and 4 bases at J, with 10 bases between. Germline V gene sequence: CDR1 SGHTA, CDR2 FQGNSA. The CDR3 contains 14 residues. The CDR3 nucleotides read TGTGCCAGCAGCTTAGCGGGGGGGCTATACGAGCAGTACTTC. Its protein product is CASSLAGGLYEQYF.

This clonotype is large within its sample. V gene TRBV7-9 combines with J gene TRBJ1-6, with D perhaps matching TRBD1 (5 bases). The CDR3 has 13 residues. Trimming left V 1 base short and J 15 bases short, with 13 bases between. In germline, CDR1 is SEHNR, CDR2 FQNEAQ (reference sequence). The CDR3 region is CASSLVVQDSLHF. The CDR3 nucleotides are TGTGCCAGCAGCTTAGTGGTACAGGATAGCCTCCACTTT.